Presented here are 8 T cell receptor beta chains from one specimen sequenced in a study of vaccination and CD4 T cells after COVID-19. Treatment noted: roughly 11-day PBMC culture with coronavirus spike peptide pools or control peptides (ViraFEST assay). Sequence data for DNA of cultured CD4+ T cells were generated by the Oncomine TCR Beta short-read assay. In TCRdb, the PCR reads were re-called with MiXCR into one record per CDR3 protein. In the table there are 3,500 or so distinct CDR3 sequences, about half of which are singletons. These TCRs' antigens remain unknown. The specimen sequenced was CD4+ T cells from blood, cultured in vitro. These receptors came from a human donor who had recovered from COVID-19.

V is TRBV7-2 and J is TRBJ2-5; 14 positions agree with TRBD2. V lost 6 bases to trimming and J lost 5 bases; unmatched junction nucleotides: 5. The CDR3 length is 15 residues. Germline V lookup: CDR1 SGHTA, CDR2 FQGNSA. Written as DNA, the CDR3 is TGTGCCAGCAGTAGGGGACTAGCGGGAGTCGAGACCCAGTACTTC. The encoded protein is CASSRGLAGVETQYF.

The chain couples TRBV19 to TRBJ1-1, with a tentative D call TRBD1 (5 bases). The V end lost 1 base, the J end lost 5 bases, and 8 bases lay between the germline ends. Germline V gene data show CDR1 as LNHDA and CDR2 as SQIVND (reference sequence). The CDR3 consists of 13 residues. In DNA, the CDR3 is TGTGCCAGTAGTATAGTTCGGGGGACTGAAGCTTTCTTT. Amino acid sequence: CASSIVRGTEAFF. Variable domain in full (rest from reference TRBV19 and TRBJ1-1): DGGITQSPKYLFRKEGQNVTLSCEQNLNHDAMYWYRQDPGQGLRLIYYSQIVNDFQKGDIAEGYSVSREKKESFPLTVTSAQKNPTAFYLCASSIVRGTEAFFGQGTRLTVV.

Only a few counts were recorded for this clonotype. J is TRBJ2-5 and V is TRBV7-2; 9 nucleotides align to TRBD1. CDR1 is SGHTA, CDR2 FQGNSA, per germline. The CDR3 is 15 amino acids. Germline trimming cut 5 bases from V and 2 bases from J; bases unmatched to any gene: 6. The CDR3 region is CASSLGTGRQETQYF. The CDR3, as DNA: TGTGCCAGCAGCCTGGGGACAGGGCGTCAAGAGACCCAGTACTTC.

The rearrangement joins TRBV5-6 to TRBJ1-2; TRBD1 is a possible D gene (6 bases). Germline lookup yields CDR1 SGHDT and CDR2 YYEEEE. Trimming took 4 bases from V and 7 from J, leaving 14 bases between them. The CDR3 covers 13 residues. This CDR3 is CASSPRGYGGYTF. The DNA of the CDR3 is TGTGCCAGCAGCCCAAGGGGGTATGGTGGCTACACCTTC.

The chain has TRBV20-1 and TRBJ1-1; TRBD1 matches 7 bases. V dropped 6 bases and J dropped 0; count of bases not matched to a gene: 7. The CDR3 contains 14 residues. Germline CDR1 is DFQATT and CDR2 is SNEGSKA (reference sequence). The CDR3 DNA reads TGCAGTGCACGGGACAGACGTCTGAACACTGAAGCTTTCTTT. This codes for CSARDRRLNTEAFF.

This chain links TRBV6-2 or TRBV6-3 with TRBJ1-1; D unclear. The CDR3 length is 17 residues. V lost 2 bases, J lost 4 bases, and 20 bases lay in between. Germline CDR1 MNHEY, CDR2 SVGEGT. For the CDR3, the DNA is TGTGCCAGCAGTTACCCCCAGGTCCCTCCCATACGCACTGAAGCTTTCTTT. Translation: CASSYPQVPPIRTEAFF.

The chain joins TRBV20-1 to TRBJ1-5; a weak D match, TRBD1 (6 bases). The CDR3 covers 16 residues. The germline V gene encodes CDR1 DFQATT and CDR2 SNEGSKA (reference sequence). Trimming pared 0 bases from V and 0 bases from J, leaving 12 bases between. This CDR3 is CSARDDRFNSNQPQHF. The CDR3 coding sequence is TGCAGTGCTAGAGATGACAGGTTCAATAGCAATCAGCCCCAGCATTTT.

This chain links TRBV20-1 with TRBJ1-6, with no clear D. The germline CDR1 and CDR2 sequences are DFQATT and SNEGSKA (reference sequence). The CDR3 has 12 amino acids. V lost 4 bases and J 7 bases, leaving 8 bases between the germline ends. CDR3 loop: CSATTTNSPLHF. CDR3 DNA sequence: TGCAGTGCTACCACAACCAATTCACCCCTCCACTTT.